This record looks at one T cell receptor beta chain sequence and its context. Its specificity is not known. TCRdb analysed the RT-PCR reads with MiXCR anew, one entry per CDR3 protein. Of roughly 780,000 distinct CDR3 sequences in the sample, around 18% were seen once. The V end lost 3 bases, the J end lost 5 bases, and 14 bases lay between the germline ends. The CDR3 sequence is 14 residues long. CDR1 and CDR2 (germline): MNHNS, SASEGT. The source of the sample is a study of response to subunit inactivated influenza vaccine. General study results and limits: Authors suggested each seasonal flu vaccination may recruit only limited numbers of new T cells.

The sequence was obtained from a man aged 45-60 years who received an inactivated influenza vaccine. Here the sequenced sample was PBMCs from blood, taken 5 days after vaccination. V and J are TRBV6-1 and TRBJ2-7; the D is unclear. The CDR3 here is CASSDAWVLNEQYF. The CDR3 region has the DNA TGTGCCAGCAGTGACGCCTGGGTGCTGAACGAGCAGTACTTC.